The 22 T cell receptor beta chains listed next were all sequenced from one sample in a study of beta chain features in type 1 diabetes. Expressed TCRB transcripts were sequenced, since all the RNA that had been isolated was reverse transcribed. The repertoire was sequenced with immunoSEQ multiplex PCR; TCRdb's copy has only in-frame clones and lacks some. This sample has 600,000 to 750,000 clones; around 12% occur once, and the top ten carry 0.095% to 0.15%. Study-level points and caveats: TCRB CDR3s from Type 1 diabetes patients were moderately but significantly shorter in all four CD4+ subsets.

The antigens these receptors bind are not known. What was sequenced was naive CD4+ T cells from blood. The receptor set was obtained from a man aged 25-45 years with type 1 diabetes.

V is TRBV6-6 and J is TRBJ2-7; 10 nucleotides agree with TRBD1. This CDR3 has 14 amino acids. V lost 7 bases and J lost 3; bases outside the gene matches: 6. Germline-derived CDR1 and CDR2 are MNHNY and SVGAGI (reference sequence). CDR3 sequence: CASTWDRGRYEQYF. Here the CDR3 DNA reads TGTGCCAGCACCTGGGACAGGGGCCGCTACGAGCAGTACTTC.

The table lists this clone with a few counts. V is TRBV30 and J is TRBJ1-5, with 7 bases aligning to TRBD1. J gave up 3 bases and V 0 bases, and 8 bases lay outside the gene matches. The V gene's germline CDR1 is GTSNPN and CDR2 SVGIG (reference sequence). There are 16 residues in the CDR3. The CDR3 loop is CAWSVPGGEINQPQHF. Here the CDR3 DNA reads TGTGCCTGGAGTGTCCCAGGGGGTGAGATCAATCAGCCCCAGCATTTT.

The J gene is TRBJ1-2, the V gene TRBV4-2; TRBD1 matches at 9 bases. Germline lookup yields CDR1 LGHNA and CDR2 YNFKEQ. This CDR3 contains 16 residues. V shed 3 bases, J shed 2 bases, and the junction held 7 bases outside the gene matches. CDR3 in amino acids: CASSQPPGQGNYGYTF. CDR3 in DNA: TGTGCCAGCAGCCAGCCTCCGGGACAGGGAAACTATGGCTACACCTTC.

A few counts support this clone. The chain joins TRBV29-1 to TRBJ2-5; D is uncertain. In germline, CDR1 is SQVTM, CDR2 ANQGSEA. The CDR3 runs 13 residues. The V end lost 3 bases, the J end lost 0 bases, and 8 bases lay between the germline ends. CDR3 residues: CSVDGRNQETQYF. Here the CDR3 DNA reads TGCAGCGTTGATGGACGGAACCAAGAGACCCAGTACTTC.

The CDR3 DNA is TGTGCCAGCAGCGTAGACGGGGAGCTGTTTTTT. Translation: CASSVDGELFF. The J gene is TRBJ2-2, the V gene TRBV9; D is unresolved. CDR1 and CDR2 from the germline V gene are SGDLS and YYNGEE. This CDR3 is built from 11 residues. The V end lost 0 bases, the J end lost 7 bases, and 1 base lay between the germline ends.

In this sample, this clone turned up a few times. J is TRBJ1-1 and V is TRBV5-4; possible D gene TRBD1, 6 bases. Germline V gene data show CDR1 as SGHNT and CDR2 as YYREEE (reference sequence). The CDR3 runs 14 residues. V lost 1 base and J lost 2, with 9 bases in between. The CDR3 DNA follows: TGTGCCAGCAGCTTGACAGGGATAAACACTGAAGCTTTCTTT. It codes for CASSLTGINTEAFF.

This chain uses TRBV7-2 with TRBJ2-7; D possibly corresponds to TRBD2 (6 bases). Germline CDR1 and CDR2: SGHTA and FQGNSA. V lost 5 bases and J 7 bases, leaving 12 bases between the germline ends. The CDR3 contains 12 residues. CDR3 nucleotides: TGTGCCAGCAGCCGAGTAGCGGAGGAGCAGTACTTC. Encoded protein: CASSRVAEEQYF.

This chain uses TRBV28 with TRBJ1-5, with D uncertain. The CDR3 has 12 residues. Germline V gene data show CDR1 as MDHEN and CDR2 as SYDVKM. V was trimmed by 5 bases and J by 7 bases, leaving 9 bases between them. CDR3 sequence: CASSQTWQPQHF. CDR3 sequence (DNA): TGTGCCAGCAGTCAAACTTGGCAGCCCCAGCATTTT.

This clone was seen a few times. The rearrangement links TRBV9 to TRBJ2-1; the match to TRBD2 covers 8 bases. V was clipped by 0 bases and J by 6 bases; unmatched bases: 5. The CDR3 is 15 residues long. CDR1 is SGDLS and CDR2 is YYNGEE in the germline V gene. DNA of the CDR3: TGTGCCAGCAGCGTAGAAGGGACTAGAACCAATGAGCAGTTCTTC. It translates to CASSVEGTRTNEQFF.

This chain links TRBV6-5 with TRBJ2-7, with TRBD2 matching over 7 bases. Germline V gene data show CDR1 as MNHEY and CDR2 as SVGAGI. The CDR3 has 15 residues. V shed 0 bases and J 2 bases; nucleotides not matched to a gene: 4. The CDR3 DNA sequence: TGTGCCAGCAGTTACTCGGCGGGGGAACCCTACGAGCAGTACTTC. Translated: CASSYSAGEPYEQYF.

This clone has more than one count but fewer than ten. The CDR3 reads CASSPGTGRTDTQYF. The CDR3 coding sequence is TGTGCCAGCAGTCCCGGGACAGGGAGGACAGATACGCAGTATTTT. V and J are TRBV14 and TRBJ2-3; 9 nucleotides line up with TRBD1. CDR3 length equals 15 residues. Trimming took 6 bases from V and 3 from J; bases not matched to a gene: 7. The germline gives CDR1 SGHDN, CDR2 FVKESK.

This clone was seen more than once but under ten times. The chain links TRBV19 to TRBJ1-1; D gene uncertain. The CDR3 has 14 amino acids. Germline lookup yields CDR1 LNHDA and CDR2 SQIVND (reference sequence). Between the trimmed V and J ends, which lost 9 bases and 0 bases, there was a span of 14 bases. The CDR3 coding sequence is TGTGCCAGCTACCAACGAGCCATGAACACTGAAGCTTTCTTT. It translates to CASYQRAMNTEAFF.

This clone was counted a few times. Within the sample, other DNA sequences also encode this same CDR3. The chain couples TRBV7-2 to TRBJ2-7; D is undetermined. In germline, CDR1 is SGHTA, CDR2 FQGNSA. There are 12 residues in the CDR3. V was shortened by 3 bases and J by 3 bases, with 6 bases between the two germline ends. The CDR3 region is CASSLGSYEQYF. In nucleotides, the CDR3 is TGTGCCAGCAGCTTGGGCAGCTACGAGCAGTACTTC.

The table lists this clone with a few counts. The CDR3 DNA reads as TGCGCCAGCAGCTTGGAGGGCGTTCAGTGGACAGATACGCAGTATTTT. Translated, it gives CASSLEGVQWTDTQYF. This chain connects TRBV5-1 to TRBJ2-3; D is uncertain. The germline V gene encodes CDR1 SGHRS and CDR2 YFSETQ. The length of the CDR3 is 16 residues. V was trimmed by 0 bases and J by 3 bases, leaving 14 bases between them. Full variable domain (remainder filled in from reference TRBV5-1 and TRBJ2-3): KAGVTQTPRYLIKTRGQQVTLSCSPISGHRSVSWYQQTPGQGLQFLFEYFSETQRNKGNFPGRFSGRQFSNSRSEMNVSTLELGDSALYLCASSLEGVQWTDTQYFGPGTRLTVL.

In DNA form, the CDR3 reads TGTGCCAGCAGCCAAGGACAGAGTAATTCACCCCTCCACTTT. It codes for CASSQGQSNSPLHF. The chain recombines TRBV4-2 with TRBJ1-6, with D perhaps matching TRBD1 (5 bases). The CDR3 length is 14 residues. Germline assignment: CDR1 LGHNA and CDR2 YNFKEQ. V lost 1 base and J lost 6, with 7 bases in between.

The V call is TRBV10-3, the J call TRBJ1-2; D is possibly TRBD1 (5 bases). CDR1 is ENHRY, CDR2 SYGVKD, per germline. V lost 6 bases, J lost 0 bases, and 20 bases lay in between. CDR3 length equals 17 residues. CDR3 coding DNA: TGTGCCATCAGGGCAGCCTGGGAGGGGCGCTCTAACTATGGCTACACCTTC. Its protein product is CAIRAAWEGRSNYGYTF.

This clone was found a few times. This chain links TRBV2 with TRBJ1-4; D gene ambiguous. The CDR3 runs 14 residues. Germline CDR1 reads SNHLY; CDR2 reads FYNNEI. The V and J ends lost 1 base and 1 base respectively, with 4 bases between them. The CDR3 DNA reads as TGTGCCAGCAGTGAAGTCCGAACTAATGAAAAACTGTTTTTT. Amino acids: CASSEVRTNEKLFF.

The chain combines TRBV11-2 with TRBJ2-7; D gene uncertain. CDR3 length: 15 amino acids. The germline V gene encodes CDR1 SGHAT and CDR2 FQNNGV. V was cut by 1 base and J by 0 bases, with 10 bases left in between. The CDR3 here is CASSLVGFSSYEQYF. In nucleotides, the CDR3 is TGTGCCAGCAGCTTAGTAGGGTTTAGCTCCTACGAGCAGTACTTC.

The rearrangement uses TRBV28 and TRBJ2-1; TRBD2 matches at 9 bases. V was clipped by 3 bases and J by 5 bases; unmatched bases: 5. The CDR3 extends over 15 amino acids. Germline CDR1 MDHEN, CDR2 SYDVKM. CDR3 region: CASSLLAGGNNEQFF. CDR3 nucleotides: TGTGCCAGCAGTTTGTTGGCGGGGGGGAACAATGAGCAGTTCTTC.

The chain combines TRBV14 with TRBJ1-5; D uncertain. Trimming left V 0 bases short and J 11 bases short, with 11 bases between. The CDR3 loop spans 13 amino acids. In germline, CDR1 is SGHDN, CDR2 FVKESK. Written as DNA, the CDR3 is TGTGCCAGCAGCCAAGACGCGGAGAAAGCCCAGCATTTT. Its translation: CASSQDAEKAQHF.

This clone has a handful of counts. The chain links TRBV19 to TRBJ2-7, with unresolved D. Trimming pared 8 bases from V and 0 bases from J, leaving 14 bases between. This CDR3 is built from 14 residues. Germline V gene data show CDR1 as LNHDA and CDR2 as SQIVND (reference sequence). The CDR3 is CASAGVRSSYEQYF. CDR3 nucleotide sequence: TGTGCCAGTGCTGGGGTACGCAGCTCCTACGAGCAGTACTTC.

CDR3 bases: TGTGCCAGCAGTTTATACCCCAATTTGAGTGAAAAACTGTTTTTT. Translation: CASSLYPNLSEKLFF. This chain links TRBV27 with TRBJ1-4, with unresolved D. Germline loops: CDR1 MNHEY, CDR2 SMNVEV (reference sequence). Trimming removed 1 base from V and 7 bases from J, with 13 bases in between. This CDR3 comprises 15 residues.